The 23 T cell receptor beta chains below were found in one sample sequenced in a study of blood T cells in healthy people across ages. Together with a sample-barcoded 5' primer, a J-beta primer mix was included in a second PCR lasting roughly 6 to 12 cycles. MiXCR, applied by TCRdb to the 5' RACE reads, yields one record per CDR3 protein. The data hold 1.8 million or so distinct CDR3 sequences, with 30% to 40% observed a single time. Sequenced sample: blood. Source of these receptors: a human donor in good health.

The chain employs TRBV7-9 and TRBJ2-1; 10 positions match TRBD1. The J call may be mistaken, given a closer DNA end match to TRBJ2-7. This CDR3 region has 16 residues. Per germline, CDR1 SEHNR and CDR2 FQNEAQ (reference sequence). CDR3 region: CASSLAGQGGYDEQYF. CDR3 coding DNA: TGTGCCAGCAGCTTAGCTGGACAGGGGGGTTATGATGAGCAGTACTTC.

The chain is built from TRBV7-9 and TRBJ2-1, with 10 bases fitting TRBD2. The germline CDR1 and CDR2 sequences are SEHNR and FQNEAQ (reference sequence). The CDR3 has 17 residues. V lost 6 bases, J lost 2 bases, and 10 bases stayed unmatched. The CDR3 here is CASRRGASGGPYNEQFF. The CDR3 DNA sequence: TGTGCCAGCAGACGAGGGGCTAGCGGGGGACCCTACAATGAGCAGTTCTTC.

The V and J genes are TRBV25-1 and TRBJ2-5; D remains unclear. The length of the CDR3 is 10 residues. CDR1 and CDR2 (germline): MGHDK, SYGVNS. V was pared by 3 bases and J by 7 bases, with 3 bases between. CDR3 residues: CASSEVTQYF. The CDR3 nucleotides read TGTGCCAGCAGTGAGGTGACCCAGTACTTC.

The rearrangement uses TRBV5-1 and TRBJ1-2; a possible D gene is TRBD1 (6 bases). The V gene lost 4 bases and the J gene lost 6 bases, with 16 bases spanning the gap. This CDR3 has 14 residues. Germline V gene lookup returns CDR1 SGHRS and CDR2 YFSETQ. CDR3 sequence (DNA): TGCGCCAGCAGCGCCTCAGGGGCAGGAGATGGCTACACCTTC. This codes for CASSASGAGDGYTF.

In this sample, this clonotype turned up a few times. The rearrangement links TRBV7-2 to TRBJ2-7, with D perhaps TRBD1 or TRBD2 (6 bases each). The CDR3 loop spans 15 amino acids. The germline V gene has CDR1 SGHTA and CDR2 FQGNSA. V lost 4 bases and J lost 5, with 18 bases in between. CDR3 loop: CASSSHREVSHEQYF. CDR3 DNA: TGTGCCAGCAGCTCCCACAGGGAGGTGTCCCACGAGCAGTACTTC.

Concerning this clonotype: The junction differs from germline at one of its ends, possibly a read error. The chain employs TRBV29-1 and TRBJ2-3; 7 nucleotides line up with TRBD2. The CDR3 is 14 amino acids. Germline V gives CDR1 SQVTM, CDR2 ANQGSEA. CDR3 in DNA: TGCAGCGTTGGGGCTAGCGGAGAAACAGGTACGCAGTATTTT. This gives the protein CSVGASGETGTQYF.

This clonotype was recorded a few times. The rearrangement uses TRBV12-3 or TRBV12-4 and TRBJ1-5; tentatively, D is TRBD1 (6 bases). The CDR3 covers 14 residues. Between the trimmed V and J ends, which lost 3 bases and 5 bases, there was a span of 11 bases. For the CDR3, the DNA is TGTGCCAGCAGTTTCGGGGGGCTCGATCAGCCCCAGCATTTT. Translated, it gives CASSFGGLDQPQHF.

The sample holds a few counts of this clonotype. This chain connects TRBV7-6 to TRBJ2-1, with 14 nucleotides matching TRBD2. The germline CDR1 and CDR2 sequences are SGHVS and FNYEAQ. The ends lost 5 bases at V and 5 bases at J; junction bases unmatched: 5. This CDR3 comprises 16 residues. The CDR3 DNA reads as TGTGCCAGCAGCCCGACTAGCGGGGGGGTTGACAATGAGCAGTTCTTC. Translating it yields CASSPTSGGVDNEQFF.

The sample holds a few counts of this clonotype. This chain links TRBV20-1 with TRBJ2-5; 8 bases agree with TRBD2. Germline V CDR1 and CDR2: DFQATT, SNEGSKA (reference sequence). The V segment lost 4 bases and the J segment 4 bases; nucleotides outside the gene matches: 2. The CDR3 sequence is 12 residues long. In nucleotides, the CDR3 is TGCAGTGCTACCCGGGAGGGAGAGACCCAGTACTTC. This sequence encodes CSATREGETQYF.

CDR3 sequence (DNA): TGCAGTGCTAGGAATGGAATTAACTATGGCTACACCTTC. As protein: CSARNGINYGYTF. V usage is TRBV20-1 and J usage is TRBJ1-2; D unresolved. Trimming stripped 3 bases from V and 1 base from J, with 9 bases between. The CDR3 covers 13 residues. Germline CDR1 and CDR2: DFQATT and SNEGSKA (reference sequence).

This rearrangement joins TRBV14 to TRBJ1-1; D uncertain. This CDR3 contains 15 residues. The germline gives CDR1 SGHDN, CDR2 FVKESK. Trimming removed 0 bases at V and 3 bases at J, with 11 bases between. This CDR3 is CASSQDQPVYTEAFF. For the CDR3, the DNA is TGTGCCAGCAGCCAAGATCAGCCAGTTTACACTGAAGCTTTCTTT.

The V and J genes are TRBV18 and TRBJ1-6; D gene uncertain. Trimming took off 2 bases at V and 8 bases at J, with 16 bases between the two ends. Germline CDR1 reads KGHSH; CDR2 reads LQKENI. CDR3 length: 16 residues. The CDR3 loop reads CASSPWNTYLDSPLHF. The CDR3 DNA is TGTGCCAGCTCACCATGGAACACTTACCTTGATTCACCCCTCCACTTT.

This clonotype showed up just a few times. The J gene is TRBJ2-3, the V gene TRBV3-1, with a weak D call TRBD1 (7 bases). CDR1 and CDR2 (germline): LGHDT, YNNKEL (reference sequence). The CDR3 loop spans 16 amino acids. V lost 2 bases to trimming and J lost 2 bases, with 14 bases between them. CDR3 loop: CASSQNGGTDTDTQYF. The CDR3 DNA reads as TGTGCCAGCAGCCAAAACGGCGGGACAGACACAGATACGCAGTATTTT.

V gene TRBV9 combines with J gene TRBJ2-1; 10 positions agree with TRBD2. The CDR3 totals 14 residues. Germline assignment: CDR1 SGDLS and CDR2 YYNGEE. V dropped 3 bases and J dropped 6; count of bases not matched to a gene: 3. As DNA, the CDR3 is TGTGCCAGCAGCGAAGCGGGGGGGAGCAATGAGCAGTTCTTC. Its protein is CASSEAGGSNEQFF. The full variable domain, with the rest looked up from reference TRBV9 and TRBJ2-1, is DSGVTQTPKHLITATGQRVTLRCSPRSGDLSVYWYQQSLDQGLQFLIQYYNGEERAKGNILERFSAQQFPDLHSELNLSSLELGDSALYFCASSEAGGSNEQFFGPGTRLTVL.

This clonotype was picked up one time. This sequence joins TRBV20-1 and TRBJ2-1; 7 nucleotides line up with TRBD2. V lost 6 bases, J lost 3 bases, and 8 bases stayed unmatched. CDR1 and CDR2 from the germline V gene are DFQATT and SNEGSKA (reference sequence). CDR3 length equals 14 residues. The DNA for the CDR3 is TGCAGTGCCCGGGACTACGAACACTACAATGAGCAGTTCTTC. It specifies CSARDYEHYNEQFF.

This clonotype has only a few counts. The chain employs TRBV6-2 or TRBV6-3 and TRBJ2-1; 13 positions agree with TRBD2. The germline V gene encodes CDR1 MNHEY and CDR2 SVGEGT. CDR3 length: 13 residues. With 6 bases clipped from V and 8 bases from J, the junction kept 1 base outside the gene matches. The chain's CDR3 is CASRGLAGHEQFF. The CDR3 bases are TGTGCCAGCAGGGGACTAGCGGGGCATGAGCAGTTCTTC.

The chain links TRBV5-1 to TRBJ2-5; 7 bases align to TRBD1. V lost 3 bases, J lost 4 bases, and 33 bases stayed unmatched. The length of the CDR3 is 23 residues. Germline CDR1 reads SGHRS; CDR2 reads YFSETQ. CDR3 sequence (DNA): TGCGCCAGCAGCTCGACAGGGATGGGGCGACCGTGGACAGAGGCGAGTAATTCAGAGACCCAGTACTTC. The encoded protein is CASSSTGMGRPWTEASNSETQYF. The whole variable domain, filled in from reference TRBV5-1 and TRBJ2-5, reads KAGVTQTPRYLIKTRGQQVTLSCSPISGHRSVSWYQQTPGQGLQFLFEYFSETQRNKGNFPGRFSGRQFSNSRSEMNVSTLELGDSALYLCASSSTGMGRPWTEASNSETQYFGPGTRLLVL.

A few counts support this clonotype. The chain recombines TRBV12-3 or TRBV12-4 with TRBJ1-4; D is undetermined. The CDR3 contains 12 residues. Trimming took 6 bases from V and 8 from J, leaving 10 bases between them. In DNA, the CDR3 is TGTGCCAGCAGCTCTATCGGGGAAAAACTGTTTTTT. Its protein is CASSSIGEKLFF.

The chain links TRBV4-1 to TRBJ2-3; 12 bases map to TRBD2. Germline V CDR1 and CDR2: MGHRA, YSYEKL. With V trimmed by 2 bases and J by 1 base, 10 bases remained unmatched. The CDR3 contains 19 residues. CDR3 amino acids: CASSQLAGGHNKGTDTQYF. The CDR3 DNA sequence: TGCGCCAGCAGCCAACTAGCGGGGGGGCATAATAAGGGCACAGATACGCAGTATTTT.

This chain uses TRBV28 with TRBJ1-2; D is unclear. Per germline, CDR1 MDHEN and CDR2 SYDVKM. This CDR3 contains 13 residues. Trimming took 3 bases from V and 4 from J, leaving 9 bases between them. DNA of the CDR3: TGTGCCAGCAGTTTGAGGAACCCCTATGGCTACACCTTC. It specifies CASSLRNPYGYTF.

A single count supports this clonotype. The rearrangement uses TRBV24-1 and TRBJ2-1; unclear D gene. In germline, CDR1 is KGHDR, CDR2 SFDVKD. Trimming removed 4 bases at V and 0 bases at J, with 9 bases between. The CDR3 has 15 amino acids. The CDR3 DNA sequence: TGTGCCACCAGTGACCAGAGTAGCTCCTACAATGAGCAGTTCTTC. It encodes CATSDQSSSYNEQFF.

The chain employs TRBV3-1 and TRBJ2-1; 11 bases are a match to TRBD2. Germline V lookup: CDR1 LGHDT, CDR2 YNNKEL (reference sequence). V lost 3 bases and J lost 3; bases outside the gene matches: 4. The CDR3 extends over 16 amino acids. The CDR3 is CASSHPSGGSYNEQFF. The CDR3 DNA sequence: TGTGCCAGCAGCCATCCTAGCGGGGGGAGCTACAATGAGCAGTTCTTC.

This clonotype was observed a few times. The V gene is TRBV29-1, the J gene TRBJ1-6; unclear D gene. This CDR3 has 11 residues. Germline values: CDR1 SQVTM, CDR2 ANQGSEA. The V gene lost 1 base and the J gene lost 16 bases, with 11 bases spanning the gap. CDR3 residues: CSVEVRRRLHF. CDR3 in DNA: TGCAGCGTTGAAGTACGAAGGAGACTCCACTTT.